According to its frequency, the clone carrying this TCR beta chain is medium-sized. Antigen: not known. TRB was amplified by touch-down multiplex PCR, primer pools A and B combined. TCRdb reprocessed the multiplex PCR reads and keeps a single row for each CDR3 protein, giving no DNA. Its table lists around 7,800 distinct CDR3 sequences. The data stem from a study of T cell clusters in autoimmune cytopenias. Background on the study: TRB sequencing had a median about 52,000 reads and 2,000 to 2,500 distinct clonotypes per sample. Study-level findings and limits: TRB repertoire shifts in secondary cytopenia and chronic lymphocytic leukemia mostly reflected lymphoma, not autoimmunity. Physiological T cell clusters of healthy donors were apparently absent in primary autoimmune cytopenia patients. No cluster-lack signature appeared between secondary cytopenia and chronic lymphocytic leukemia patients, apparently due to lymphoma masking.

In germline, CDR1 is DFQATT, CDR2 SNEGSKA (reference sequence). The CDR3 consists of 15 residues. Some 34,000 genome equivalents of blood DNA were amplified for TRB. The sample consisted of peripheral blood. The chain has TRBV20-1 and TRBJ2-2; without DNA, the TCRdb call of TRBD1 cannot be checked. This receptor was taken from a human donor with an autoimmune cytopenia or autoimmune hepatitis (not recorded which). The CDR3 loop is CSASIPGRNTGELFF.